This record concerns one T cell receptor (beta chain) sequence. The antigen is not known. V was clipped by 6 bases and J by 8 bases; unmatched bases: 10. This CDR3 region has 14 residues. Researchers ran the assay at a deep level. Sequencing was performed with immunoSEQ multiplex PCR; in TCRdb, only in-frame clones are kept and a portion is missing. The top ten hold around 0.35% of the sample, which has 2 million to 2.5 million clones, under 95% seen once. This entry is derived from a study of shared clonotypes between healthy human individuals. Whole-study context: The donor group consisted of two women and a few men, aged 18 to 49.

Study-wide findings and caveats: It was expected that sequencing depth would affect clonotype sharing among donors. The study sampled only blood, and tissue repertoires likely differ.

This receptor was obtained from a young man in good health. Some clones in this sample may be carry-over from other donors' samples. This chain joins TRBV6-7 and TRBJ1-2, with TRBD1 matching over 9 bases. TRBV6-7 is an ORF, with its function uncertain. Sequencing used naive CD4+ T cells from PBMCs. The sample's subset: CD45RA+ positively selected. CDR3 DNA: TGTGCCAGCAGACCCAACAGGGGGCTTGAAGGCTACACCTTC. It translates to CASRPNRGLEGYTF.